This entry lists 19 T cell receptor beta chains sequenced from one sample in a study of OX40 agonist ivuxolimab in advanced cancers. Here immunoSEQ multiplex PCR was the method, and the copy in TCRdb shows in-frame clones only, minus some. Of tens of thousands of clones listed, 84% are singletons. The sample in question was CD4+ or CD8+ T cells sorted from blood, obtained in a trial of the OX40 agonist ivuxolimab. Receptors were obtained from an adult with an advanced solid tumor such as melanoma, head and neck, liver or kidney cancer.

As regards this clone: The same CDR3 arises from other DNA sequences in this sample as well. CDR3 sequence reads: CASRRGRGYEQYF. The DNA of the CDR3 is TGTGCCAGCAGACGAGGGCGCGGATACGAGCAGTACTTC. The V call is TRBV28, the J call TRBJ2-7; TRBD2 is a possible D gene (5 bases). The CDR3 loop spans 13 amino acids. The V end lost 6 bases, the J end lost 4 bases, and 13 bases lay between the germline ends. Germline lookup yields CDR1 MDHEN and CDR2 SYDVKM.

The chain employs TRBV19 and TRBJ2-3; tentatively, D is TRBD2 (7 bases). Germline V gene sequence: CDR1 LNHDA, CDR2 SQIVND (reference sequence). The CDR3 spans 16 residues. V gave up 4 bases and J gave up 1 base, with 15 bases separating them. The CDR3 loop is CASSRWGGLGTDTQYF. The DNA for the CDR3 is TGTGCCAGTAGTAGGTGGGGGGGCCTTGGCACAGATACGCAGTATTTT.

The V and J genes are TRBV27 and TRBJ2-3; either TRBD1 or TRBD2 may fit D (6 bases each). CDR1 and CDR2 (germline): MNHEY, SMNVEV (reference sequence). Trimming cost V 2 bases and J 3 bases, with 15 bases left between them. This CDR3 has 16 amino acids. The CDR3 loop reads CASSLAQGGKTDTQYF. For the CDR3, the DNA is TGTGCCAGCAGTTTAGCACAGGGAGGAAAAACAGATACGCAGTATTTT.

The gene calls are TRBV7-2 and TRBJ1-1; D unclear. CDR1 is SGHTA and CDR2 is FQGNSA in the germline V gene. There are 14 residues in the CDR3. V lost 3 bases and J lost 3, with 11 bases in between. CDR3 nucleotides: TGTGCCAGCAGCTTTTGGGTGGAGTACACTGAAGCTTTCTTT. It codes for CASSFWVEYTEAFF. Full variable domain (outside the CDR3, taken from reference TRBV7-2 and TRBJ1-1): GAGVSQSPSNKVTEKGKDVELRCDPISGHTALYWYRQSLGQGLEFLIYFQGNSAPDKSGLPSDRFSAERTGGSVSTLTIQRTQQEDSAVYLCASSFWVEYTEAFFGQGTRLTVV.

CDR3 DNA sequence: TGTGCCAGCACCCTCTCCCGGACGACTAGCGGGAGGGGGGGGAGCACAGATACGCAGTATTTT. Amino acids: CASTLSRTTSGRGGSTDTQYF. The chain joins TRBV28 to TRBJ2-3, with 14 bases that match TRBD2. The length of the CDR3 is 21 residues. Losses at the gene ends were 7 bases for V and 0 bases for J; bases not matched to a gene: 18. CDR1 is MDHEN and CDR2 is SYDVKM in the germline V gene.

J is TRBJ1-1 and V is TRBV4-1; no reliable D call. Germline V lookup: CDR1 MGHRA, CDR2 YSYEKL. The ends were cut back, 1 base at V and 2 bases at J, with 5 bases in the middle. The CDR3 totals 13 residues. The CDR3, as DNA: TGCGCCAGCAGCCAAGTCCGAAACACTGAAGCTTTCTTT. Protein product: CASSQVRNTEAFF.

The chain couples TRBV5-1 to TRBJ1-2, with 9 bases aligning to TRBD1. Looked up from germline, CDR1 is SGHRS and CDR2 is YFSETQ. The CDR3 is 13 amino acids. The V and J ends lost 5 bases and 5 bases, in that order; junction bases with no gene match: 4. The CDR3 DNA reads as TGCGCCAGCAGAACGGGACAGGGATATGGCTACACCTTC. It encodes CASRTGQGYGYTF.

V is TRBV4-1 and J is TRBJ1-3; D ambiguous. Germline CDR1 and CDR2: MGHRA and YSYEKL. The CDR3 is made up of 15 amino acids. V was pared by 0 bases and J by 1 base, with 7 bases between. In DNA form, the CDR3 reads TGCGCCAGCAGCCAAGAGAGAGGTTCTGGAAACACCATATATTTT. Translated: CASSQERGSGNTIYF.

This chain uses TRBV7-2 with TRBJ2-3, with D possibly being TRBD2 (6 bases). The V end lost 2 bases, the J end lost 0 bases, and 18 bases lay between the germline ends. This CDR3 spans 18 amino acids. Looked up from germline, CDR1 is SGHTA and CDR2 is FQGNSA. The CDR3 DNA reads TGTGCCAGCAGCTTATTCCACGCGGGCGGGACGAGCACAGATACGCAGTATTTT. It codes for CASSLFHAGGTSTDTQYF.

Regarding this clone: The same CDR3 is also encoded by other DNA sequences in this sample. The chain recombines TRBV6-6 with TRBJ2-5, with D possibly being TRBD2 (6 bases). V lost 2 bases, J lost 2 bases, and 12 bases lay in between. Germline V CDR1 and CDR2: MNHNY, SVGAGI (reference sequence). The CDR3 spans 15 residues. The CDR3 DNA follows: TGTGCCAGCAGTTACCCCGGTGGGGGGCAAGAGACCCAGTACTTC. This translates into CASSYPGGGQETQYF.

The chain is built from TRBV5-1 and TRBJ2-3; 7 bases line up with TRBD1. The V segment lost 1 base and the J segment 1 base; nucleotides outside the gene matches: 3. Germline V gene data show CDR1 as SGHRS and CDR2 as YFSETQ. The CDR3 length is 15 residues. The CDR3 nucleotides read TGCGCCAGCAGCTTGAGTCAGGGGGGCACAGATACGCAGTATTTT. This encodes CASSLSQGGTDTQYF.

Concerning this clone: An end of the junction differs from the germline gene, which may be a read error. The chain combines TRBV6-1 with TRBJ2-1, with 10 bases lining up with TRBD2. Germline CDR1 MNHNS, CDR2 SASEGT. The CDR3 contains 13 residues. The CDR3, as DNA: TGTGCCAGCAGTGTACGCCTAGCGGGAGAAAGAGTCTTC. Its translation: CASSVRLAGERVF.

In this sample, this clone turned up once. One end of the junction fails to match germline, which may point to a read error. This rearrangement joins TRBV7-7 to TRBJ1-1; D remains unclear. Looked up from germline, CDR1 is SSHAT and CDR2 is FNYEAQ (reference sequence). The CDR3 totals 13 residues. CDR3 residues: CASSLQMNTEAFF. The CDR3 coding sequence is TGTGCTAGCAGCTTACAGATGAACACTGAAGCTTTCTTT.

V and J are TRBV6-6 and TRBJ1-4, with a possible D match to TRBD1 (5 bases). From germline, CDR1 is MNHNY and CDR2 SVGAGI (reference sequence). V lost 0 bases and J lost 7, with 9 bases in between. This CDR3 has 14 amino acids. CDR3 loop: CASSYSGQTEKLFF. The CDR3 DNA reads as TGTGCCAGCAGTTACTCGGGGCAGACTGAAAAACTGTTTTTT.

The chain employs TRBV5-4 and TRBJ2-1; TRBD2 agrees at 11 bases. The junction had 3 bases not matched to a gene; V was cut back by 0 bases and J by 7 bases. Germline V lookup: CDR1 SGHNT, CDR2 YYREEE (reference sequence). The CDR3 is made up of 15 amino acids. In DNA form, the CDR3 reads TGTGCCAGCAGCTTGGACTGGACTAGCGGGAATGAGCAGTTCTTC. It specifies CASSLDWTSGNEQFF.

The chain joins TRBV19 to TRBJ2-7; D may be TRBD2 (6 bases). V was cut by 4 bases and J by 2 bases, with 15 bases left in between. CDR3 length: 15 amino acids. From germline, CDR1 is LNHDA and CDR2 SQIVND (reference sequence). Written as DNA, the CDR3 is TGTGCCAGTAGTACCCAGGGAGGACCCGCCTACGAGCAGTACTTC. Residues: CASSTQGGPAYEQYF.

The chain is built from TRBV4-2 and TRBJ1-1, with 9 bases identical to TRBD1. The length of the CDR3 is 15 residues. V lost 1 base, J lost 5 bases, and 5 bases stayed unmatched. The germline V gene encodes CDR1 LGHNA and CDR2 YNFKEQ. The CDR3 here is CASSQGTGEVTEAFF. CDR3 DNA sequence: TGTGCCAGCAGCCAAGGGACAGGGGAGGTGACTGAAGCTTTCTTT.

V and J are TRBV19 and TRBJ2-5, with 8 bases that match TRBD1. The length of the CDR3 is 13 residues. Per the germline V gene, CDR1 is LNHDA and CDR2 is SQIVND (reference sequence). V lost 3 bases and J lost 5; bases outside the gene matches: 2. CDR3 residues: CASSIDRGETQYF. CDR3 coding DNA: TGTGCCAGTAGTATCGACAGGGGCGAGACCCAGTACTTC.

This clone was observed a few times. The chain couples TRBV29-1 to TRBJ2-1; 8 bases align to TRBD2. Germline lookup yields CDR1 SQVTM and CDR2 ANQGSEA. J gave up 3 bases and V 4 bases, and 5 bases lay outside the gene matches. CDR3 size: 14 residues. The CDR3 nucleotides are TGCAGCGTTGGCCGGGGGGGCCTCTACAATGAGCAGTTCTTC. Encoded protein: CSVGRGGLYNEQFF.